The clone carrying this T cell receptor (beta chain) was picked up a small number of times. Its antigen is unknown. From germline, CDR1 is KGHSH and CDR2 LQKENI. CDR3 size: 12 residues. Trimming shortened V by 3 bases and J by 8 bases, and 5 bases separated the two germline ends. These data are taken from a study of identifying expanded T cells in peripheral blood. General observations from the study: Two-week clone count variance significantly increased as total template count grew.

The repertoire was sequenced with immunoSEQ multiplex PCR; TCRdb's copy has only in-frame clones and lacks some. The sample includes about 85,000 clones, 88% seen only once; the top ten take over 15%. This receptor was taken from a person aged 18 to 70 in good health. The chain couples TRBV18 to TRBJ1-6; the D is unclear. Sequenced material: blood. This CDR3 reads CASSPDDSPLHF. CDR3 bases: TGTGCCAGCTCACCGGATGATTCACCCCTCCACTTT.